Reported below is one T cell receptor beta chain. The CDR3 is 16 residues long. V shed 4 bases, J shed 5 bases, and the junction held 4 bases outside the gene matches. Germline V gene lookup returns CDR1 SGHRS and CDR2 YFSETQ. The table came from immunoSEQ multiplex PCR; TCRdb's copy has only in-frame clones and leaves some out. This sample has approximately 90,000 clones; more than 75% occur once, and the top ten carry roughly 4%. This sample is drawn from a study of OX40 agonist ivuxolimab in advanced cancers. J is TRBJ2-2 and V is TRBV5-1; 14 bases align to TRBD2. The clonotype originates from an adult with an advanced solid tumor such as melanoma, head and neck, liver or kidney cancer. Sequencing was performed on CD4+ or CD8+ T cells sorted from blood, taken in a trial of the OX40 agonist ivuxolimab. The CDR3 nucleotides read TGCGCCAGCAGCGGGACTAGCGGGAGAGGGACCGGGGAGCTGTTTTTT. It codes for CASSGTSGRGTGELFF.